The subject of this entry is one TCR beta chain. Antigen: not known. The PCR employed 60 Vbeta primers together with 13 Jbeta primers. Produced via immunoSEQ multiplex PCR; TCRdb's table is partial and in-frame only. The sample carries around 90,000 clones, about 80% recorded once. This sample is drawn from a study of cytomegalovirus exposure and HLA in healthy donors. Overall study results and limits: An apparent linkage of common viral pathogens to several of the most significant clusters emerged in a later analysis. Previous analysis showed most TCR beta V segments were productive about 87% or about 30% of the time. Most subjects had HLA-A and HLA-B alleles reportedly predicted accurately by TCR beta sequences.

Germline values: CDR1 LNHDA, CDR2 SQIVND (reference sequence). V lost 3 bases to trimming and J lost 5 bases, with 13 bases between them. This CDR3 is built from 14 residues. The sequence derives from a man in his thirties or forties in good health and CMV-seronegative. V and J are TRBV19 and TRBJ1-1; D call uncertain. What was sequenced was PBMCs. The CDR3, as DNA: TGTGCCAGTAGTATTCTGGCCCTGAGGACTGAAGCTTTCTTT. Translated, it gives CASSILALRTEAFF.